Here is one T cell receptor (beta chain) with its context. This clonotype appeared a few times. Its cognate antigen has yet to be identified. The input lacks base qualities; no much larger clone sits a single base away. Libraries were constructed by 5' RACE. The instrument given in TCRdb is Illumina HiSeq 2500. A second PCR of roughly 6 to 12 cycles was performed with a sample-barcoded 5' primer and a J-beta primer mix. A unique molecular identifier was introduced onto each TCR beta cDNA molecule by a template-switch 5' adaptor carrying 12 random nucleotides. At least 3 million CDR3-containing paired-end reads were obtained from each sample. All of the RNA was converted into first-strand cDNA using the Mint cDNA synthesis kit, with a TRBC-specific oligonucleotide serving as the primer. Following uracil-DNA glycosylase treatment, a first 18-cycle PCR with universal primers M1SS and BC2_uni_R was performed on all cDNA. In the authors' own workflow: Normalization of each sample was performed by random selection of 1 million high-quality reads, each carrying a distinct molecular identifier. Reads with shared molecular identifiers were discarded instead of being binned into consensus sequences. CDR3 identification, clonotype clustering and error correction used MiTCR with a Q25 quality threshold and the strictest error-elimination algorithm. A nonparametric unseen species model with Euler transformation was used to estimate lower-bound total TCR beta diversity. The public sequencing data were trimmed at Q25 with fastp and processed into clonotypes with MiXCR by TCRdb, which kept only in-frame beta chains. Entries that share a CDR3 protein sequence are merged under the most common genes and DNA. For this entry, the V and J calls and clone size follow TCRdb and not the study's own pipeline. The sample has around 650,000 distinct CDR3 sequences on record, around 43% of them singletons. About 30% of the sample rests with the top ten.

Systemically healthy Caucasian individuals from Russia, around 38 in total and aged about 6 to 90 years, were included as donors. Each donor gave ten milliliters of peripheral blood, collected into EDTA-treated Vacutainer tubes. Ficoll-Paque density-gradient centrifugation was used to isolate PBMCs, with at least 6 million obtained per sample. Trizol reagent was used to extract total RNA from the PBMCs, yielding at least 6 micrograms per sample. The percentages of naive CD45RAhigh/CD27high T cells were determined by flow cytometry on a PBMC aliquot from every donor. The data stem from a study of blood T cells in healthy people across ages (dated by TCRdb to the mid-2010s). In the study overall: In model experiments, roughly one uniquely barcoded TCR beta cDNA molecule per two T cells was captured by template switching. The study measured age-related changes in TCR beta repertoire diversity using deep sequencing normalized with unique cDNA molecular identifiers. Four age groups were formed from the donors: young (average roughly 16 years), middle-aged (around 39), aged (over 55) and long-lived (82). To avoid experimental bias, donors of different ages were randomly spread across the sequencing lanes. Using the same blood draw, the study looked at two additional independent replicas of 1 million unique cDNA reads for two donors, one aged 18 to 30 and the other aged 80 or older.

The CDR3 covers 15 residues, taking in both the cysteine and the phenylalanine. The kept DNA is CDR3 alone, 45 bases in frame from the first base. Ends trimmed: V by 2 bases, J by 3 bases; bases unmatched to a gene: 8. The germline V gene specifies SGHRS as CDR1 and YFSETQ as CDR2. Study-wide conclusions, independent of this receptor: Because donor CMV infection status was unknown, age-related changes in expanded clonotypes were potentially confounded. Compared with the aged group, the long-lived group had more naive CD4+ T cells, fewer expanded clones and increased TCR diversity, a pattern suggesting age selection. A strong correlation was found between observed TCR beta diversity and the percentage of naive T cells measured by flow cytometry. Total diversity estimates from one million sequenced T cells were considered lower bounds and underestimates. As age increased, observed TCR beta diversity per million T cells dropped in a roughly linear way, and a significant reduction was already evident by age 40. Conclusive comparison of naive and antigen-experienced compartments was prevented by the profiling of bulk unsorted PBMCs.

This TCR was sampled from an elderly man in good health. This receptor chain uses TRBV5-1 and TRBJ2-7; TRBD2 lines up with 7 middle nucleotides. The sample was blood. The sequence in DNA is TGCGCCAGCAGCTTCCAAAGCGGGGTCAGCTACGAGCAGTACTTC. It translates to CASSFQSGVSYEQYF.